The entry below gives a single TCR beta chain sequence along with its context. Its antigen is not identified. These data originate in a study of T cell responses to AZD1222 COVID-19 vaccine. Study-wide points: Nearly half of spike-specific TCRs reportedly target unmutated variant regions.

Generated by immunoSEQ multiplex PCR, the TCRdb table keeps only in-frame clones and is missing some. The sample includes almost 65,000 clones, roughly 89% of them seen just once. The germline V gene has CDR1 SGHVS and CDR2 FNYEAQ. This CDR3 has 15 residues. Trimming took 5 bases from V and 6 from J, leaving 16 bases between them. Sequencing was performed on peripheral blood, taken on day 0 of AZD1222 vaccination. This sequence joins TRBV7-6 and TRBJ2-2; D not certain. The clonotype was recovered from an adult in good health. The CDR3 loop is CASSLSAARAGELFF. The CDR3, as DNA: TGTGCCAGCAGCCTTTCCGCGGCCCGAGCCGGGGAGCTGTTTTTT.